The sequence of this T cell receptor beta chain was determined in a study of T cell responses to AZD1222 COVID-19 vaccine. The protocol was immunoSEQ multiplex PCR, while the TCRdb copy is restricted to in-frame clones and leaves out a portion. The repertoire holds 150,000 or so clones, with roughly 91% as singletons. Germline V gene sequence: CDR1 LNHDA, CDR2 SQIVND (reference sequence). CDR3 length equals 12 residues. Trimming pared 3 bases from V and 7 bases from J, leaving 7 bases between. The sequence was collected from an adult in good health. The V gene is TRBV19, the J gene TRBJ2-1; D unresolved. Sequenced here: peripheral blood, sampled on day 0 of AZD1222 vaccination. The CDR3 sequence: CASSMVHNEQFF. CDR3 nucleotides: TGTGCCAGTAGTATGGTCCATAATGAGCAGTTCTTC.